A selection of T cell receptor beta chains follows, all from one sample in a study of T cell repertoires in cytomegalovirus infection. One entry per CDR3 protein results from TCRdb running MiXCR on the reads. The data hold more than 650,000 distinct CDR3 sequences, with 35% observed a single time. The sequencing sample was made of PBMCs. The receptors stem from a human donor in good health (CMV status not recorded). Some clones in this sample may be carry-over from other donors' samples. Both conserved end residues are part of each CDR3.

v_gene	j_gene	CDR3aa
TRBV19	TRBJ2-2	CASSAQGTGELFF
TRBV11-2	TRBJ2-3	CASSLADRGFTDTQYF
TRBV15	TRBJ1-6	CATRGPTGGFSPLHF
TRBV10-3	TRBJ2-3	CAIKPGRGGGTDTQYF
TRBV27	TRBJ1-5	CASSSDPPGQGLNQPQHF
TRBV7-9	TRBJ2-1	CASSAPGTSGGAPYNEQFF
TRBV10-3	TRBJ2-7	CAISESNRGSYEQYF
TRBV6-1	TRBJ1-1	CASRRGLSTEAFF
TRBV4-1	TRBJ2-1	CASSQEGSTAGANNEQFF
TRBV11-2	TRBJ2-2	CASTRMGANTGELFF
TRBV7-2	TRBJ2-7	CASSPGARQYF
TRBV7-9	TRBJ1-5	CASSSGDYSNQPQHF
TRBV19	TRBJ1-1	CASSIAAAAFF
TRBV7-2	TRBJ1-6	CASSLTGDYGSPLHF
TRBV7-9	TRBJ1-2	CASSFGTGPGGYTF
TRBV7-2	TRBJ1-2	CASSLAVGHQTYGYTF
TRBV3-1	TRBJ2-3	CASSQVRGDTQYF
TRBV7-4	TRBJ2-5	CASSFVLQGKETQYF
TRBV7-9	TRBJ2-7	CASSPNSYDHYF
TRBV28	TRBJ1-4	CASRQPTSNEKLFF
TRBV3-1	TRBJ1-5	CASSQAGGVGNQPQHF
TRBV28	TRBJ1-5	CASSLPRTGVNQPQHF
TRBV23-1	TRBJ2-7	CASSQHGQGNEQYF
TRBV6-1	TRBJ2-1	CASRDRTSIGFEQFF
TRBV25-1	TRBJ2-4	CASSGTGLGNIQYF
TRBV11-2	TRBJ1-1	CASSPGGVEAFF
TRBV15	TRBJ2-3	CATSRGVQSSTDTQYF
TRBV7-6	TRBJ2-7	CASSLEVAYEQYF
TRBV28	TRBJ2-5	CASSFFAGGSQYF
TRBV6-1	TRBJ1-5	CASSEITGTYSNQPQHF
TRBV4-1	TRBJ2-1	CASSQPSGGAVLEQFF
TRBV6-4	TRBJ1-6	CASSFATNSPLHF
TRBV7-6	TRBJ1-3	CASSFLIQGSGNTIYF
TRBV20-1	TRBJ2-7	CSARDPRLIAYEQYF
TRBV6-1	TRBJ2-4	CASSSPFPKNIQYF
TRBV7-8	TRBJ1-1	CASSSRASTEAFF
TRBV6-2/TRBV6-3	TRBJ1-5	CASSSSGRGHNQPQHF